The rows below give T cell receptor beta chains drawn from one sample of a study of CD4 T cells in relation to SARS-CoV-2 and coronaviruses. The data were produced by immunoSEQ multiplex PCR, yet TCRdb's version contains in-frame clones alone and is incomplete. The table lists approximately 70,000 clones, approximately 93% of them singletons. The sequenced sample consisted of naive CD4+ T cells from PBMCs. These receptors all stem from a human donor in good health. Each CDR3 is given with its conserved first and last residue. Fields, in order: CDR3 protein, CDR3 DNA, clone size, D gene, J gene, V gene. A D gene is named only where the DNA matches it firmly. Clone size, where shown, is once, few, many, or a class for clones that have expanded.

CASVRYYYEQYF | TGTGCCAGCGTAAGATATTACTACGAGCAGTACTTC | - | - | TRBJ2-7 | TRBV6-5
CASSLAGANVLTF | TGCGCCAGCAGCTTGGCTGGGGCCAACGTCCTGACTTTC | once | - | TRBJ2-6 | TRBV5-1
CASRGTGPYEQYF | TGTGCCAGCAGGGGGACAGGGCCCTACGAGCAGTACTTC | - | TRBD1 | TRBJ2-7 | TRBV27
CASSPGRMNNEQYF | TGTGCCAGCAGCCCGGGACGAATGAATAACGAGCAGTACTTC | - | - | TRBJ2-7 | TRBV7-2
CAWSPGNNRQETQYF | TGTGCCTGGAGTCCGGGAAACAACCGCCAAGAGACCCAGTACTTC | - | - | TRBJ2-5 | TRBV30
CASITTAGDSPLHF | TGTGCCAGTATAACCACGGCAGGGGATTCACCCCTCCACTTT | few | - | TRBJ1-6 | TRBV19
CASSPDRDEKLFF | TGTGCCAGCAGCCCCGACAGAGATGAAAAACTGTTTTTT | - | - | TRBJ1-4 | TRBV7-9
CASSVTGHTEAFF | TGTGCCAGCAGTGTGACGGGCCACACTGAAGCTTTCTTT | once | - | TRBJ1-1 | TRBV2
CATSTNADYEQYF | TGTGCCACCAGCACCAACGCAGACTACGAGCAGTACTTC | - | - | TRBJ2-7 | TRBV15
CASSLSGGGPYEQYF | TGTGCCAGCAGCTTGTCGGGTGGGGGGCCCTACGAGCAGTACTTC | - | - | TRBJ2-7 | TRBV11-2
CASSIGQTATDTQYF | TGTGCCAGTAGTATAGGGCAGACGGCCACAGATACGCAGTATTTT | - | - | TRBJ2-3 | TRBV19
CASNGQGTDTQYF | TGTGCCAGCAACGGACAGGGGACAGATACGCAGTATTTT | - | TRBD1 | TRBJ2-3 | TRBV9
CASSLRQGGNQPQHF | TGTGCCAGCAGCTTGAGGCAGGGCGGCAATCAGCCCCAGCATTTT | - | - | TRBJ1-5 | TRBV7-2
CASSLGEGDEQYF | TGTGCCAGCAGTTTAGGGGAGGGCGACGAGCAGTACTTC | - | TRBD2 | TRBJ2-7 | TRBV12-3/TRBV12-4
CASSFAEPDTQYF | TGTGCCAGCAGCTTCGCCGAGCCAGATACGCAGTATTTT | - | - | TRBJ2-3 | TRBV7-2
CASSQEGTSYEQYF | TGTGCCAGCAGCCAAGAAGGCACCTCCTACGAGCAGTACTTC | - | - | TRBJ2-7 | TRBV3-1/TRBV3-2
CASIPPETGGTEAFF | TGCGCCAGCATCCCCCCTGAAACAGGGGGCACTGAAGCTTTCTTT | - | TRBD1 | TRBJ1-1 | TRBV5-1
CASSPQGGKAFF | TGTGCCAGCAGCCCCCAAGGGGGAAAAGCTTTCTTT | - | - | TRBJ1-1 | TRBV14
CAIRPGQGGYVSTDTQYF | TGTGCCATCAGACCGGGACAGGGCGGTTATGTAAGCACAGATACGCAGTATTTT | - | TRBD1 | TRBJ2-3 | TRBV10-3
CASSHDRGRRYGYTF | TGTGCCAGCAGCCACGACAGGGGGCGTCGCTATGGCTACACCTTC | - | TRBD1 | TRBJ1-2 | TRBV5-6
CASSEMSRGSGELFF | TGTGCCAGCAGTGAAATGAGCAGGGGATCCGGGGAGCTGTTTTTT | - | - | TRBJ2-2 | TRBV2
CASSIEWSLPGSKNIQYF | TGTGCCAGTAGTATAGAATGGAGCCTTCCGGGATCCAAAAACATTCAGTACTTC | - | - | TRBJ2-4 | TRBV19
CASSMGTGGRNEKLFF | TGCGCCAGCAGCATGGGGACAGGGGGCCGCAATGAAAAACTGTTTTTT | - | TRBD1 | TRBJ1-4 | TRBV5-1